This T cell receptor (beta chain) emerged from a study of blood T cell repertoires in COVID-19. About the study: Material from acute and convalescent COVID-19 was sourced from the United States, Italy and Spain. PBMCs, B-cell-depleted T cells, or T cells were the source of the cDNA or gDNA that made up the material.

Original methodology: Quantification of nucleated cells was approximated via reference gene primer amplification. TCRdb's copy holds only in-frame clones and misses some; the assay was immunoSEQ multiplex PCR. Clone size and V and J calls were adopted from that table, with D and trimming inferred from the DNA. The top ten hold around 4.6% of the sample, which has about 250,000 clones, roughly 89% seen once. The CDR3 length is 12 residues. V shed 2 bases, J shed 7 bases, and the junction held 1 base outside the gene matches. Looked up from germline, CDR1 is KGHSH and CDR2 is LQKENI. This receptor was obtained from a woman between 40 and 50 years old who had recovered from COVID-19. The rearrangement joins TRBV18 to TRBJ2-7; TRBD2 matches at 8 bases. Sequencing was carried out using peripheral blood. CDR3: CASSPGLAEQYF. Written as DNA, the CDR3 is TGTGCCAGCTCACCAGGACTAGCTGAGCAGTACTTC.